The text below deals with one T cell receptor (beta chain). The sample is drawn from a study of PD-1 blockade in classical Hodgkin lymphoma. The overall study: Treatment was intravenous nivolumab, 3 mg/kg every 2 weeks, until progression.

As to time point: cycle 4 day 1 (C4D1), after 6 weeks of nivolumab. Each patient's relapse followed autologous stem cell transplantation, and brentuximab vedotin exposure varied. TCRdb's table, derived via immunoSEQ multiplex PCR, lists solely in-frame clones and lacks some. The sample has about 7,600 clones, approximately 78% seen once; the top ten hold less than 45%. The germline V gene encodes CDR1 MDHEN and CDR2 SYDVKM. V was clipped by 10 bases and J by 0 bases; unmatched bases: 3. The CDR3 covers 13 residues. This sequence originates from a human donor with classical Hodgkin lymphoma. V is TRBV28 and J is TRBJ2-3; 8 bases are a match to TRBD2. The sequenced sample was peripheral blood mononuclear cells (PBMCs), obtained before the fourth cycle of nivolumab. CDR3 protein: CATAGGSTDTQYF. DNA of the CDR3: TGTGCCACCGCGGGGGGCAGCACAGATACGCAGTATTTT.